These T cell receptor beta chains were read from a single sample in a study of blood T cell repertoires in COVID-19. This table comes from immunoSEQ multiplex PCR, and its TCRdb copy is limited to in-frame clones, with some not included. The sample yields just under 65,000 clones, more than 75% seen once. Sequencing input: peripheral blood. The source is a human donor in a cohort sampled during active COVID-19. The CDR3 runs from the conserved cysteine through the conserved F or W. D genes are given only for firm matches. Clone size, where shown, is once, few, many, or a class for clones that have expanded.

j_call clone_size v_call cdr3_length d_call cdr3_nt cdr3_aa
TRBJ1-2 - TRBV30 14 TRBD1 TGTGCCTGGAGTCCCCAGGGGGACTACTATGGCTACACCTTC CAWSPQGDYYGYTF
TRBJ1-3 - TRBV18 15 - TGTGCCAGCTCACCAGGCGGGGCTGGTGGAAACACCATATATTTT CASSPGGAGGNTIYF
TRBJ1-1 - TRBV12-3/TRBV12-4 13 - TGTGCCAGCAGTTTAACGGGGAACACTGAAGCTTTCTTT CASSLTGNTEAFF
TRBJ1-1 - TRBV30 17 TRBD1 TGTGCCTGGAGTGTAGGGGGCGCTATTTCTATGAACACTGAAGCTTTCTTT CAWSVGGAISMNTEAFF
TRBJ1-5 - TRBV3-1/TRBV3-2 14 - TGTGCCAGCAGCCAAGGACATCCTAATCAGCCCCAGCATTTT CASSQGHPNQPQHF
TRBJ2-7 - TRBV5-1 12 - TGCGCCAGCAGCTTGGACAGGGACGAGCAGTACTTC CASSLDRDEQYF
TRBJ2-5 few TRBV6-1 15 TRBD2 TGTGCCAGCAGTGAAGGAGTTAGCGGGAGGGAGACCCAGTACTTC CASSEGVSGRETQYF
TRBJ2-6 - TRBV15 17 - TGTGCCACCAGCAGCCGACAGTCCCCATCTGGGGCCAACGTCCTGACTTTC CATSSRQSPSGANVLTF
TRBJ2-3 - TRBV7-9 17 TRBD2 TGTGCCAGCAGCTTTGGACTAGCGGGGAAACTCACAGATACGCAGTATTTT CASSFGLAGKLTDTQYF
TRBJ1-1 - TRBV27 11 - TGTGCCAGCTACCGGGGAACTGAAGCTTTCTTT CASYRGTEAFF
TRBJ2-7 - TRBV5-6 16 TRBD1 TGTGCCAGCAGCTCCTCCGGACAGGGGGCATACAGCGAGCAGTACTTC CASSSSGQGAYSEQYF
TRBJ2-3 - TRBV30 12 - TGTGCCTGGAGTGTACTCTCAGATACGCAGTATTTT CAWSVLSDTQYF
TRBJ2-3 - TRBV6-5 13 TRBD1 TGTGCCGTCCGGACAGGGGGCACAGATACGCAGTATTTT CAVRTGGTDTQYF
TRBJ2-3 - TRBV29-1 12 - TGCAGCGTTGAAGCAGGCACAGATACGCAGTATTTT CSVEAGTDTQYF
TRBJ1-2 - TRBV5-1 16 - TGCGCCAGCAGCTTGGGAGGGGACTCACATAACTATGGCTACACCTTC CASSLGGDSHNYGYTF
TRBJ1-3 - TRBV3-1/TRBV3-2 18 - TGTGCCAGCAGCCCCAGACCCCCCTCATGGGGGCTCGGAAACACCATATATTTT CASSPRPPSWGLGNTIYF
TRBJ2-1 - TRBV7-8 15 TRBD2 TGTGCCAGCAGCTTATCACGGGGGGGCTTCAATGAGCAGTTCTTC CASSLSRGGFNEQFF
TRBJ1-4 - TRBV1 19 - TGCACCAGCAGCCAAGACAGGGGGACAGGCCCACCAACTAATGAAAAACTGTTTTTT CTSSQDRGTGPPTNEKLFF
TRBJ1-1 - TRBV7-9 15 - TGTGCCAGCAGCCCTCCCAACAGGATGAACACTGAAGCTTTCTTT CASSPPNRMNTEAFF
TRBJ2-7 - TRBV9 16 TRBD1 TGTGCCAGCAGCGCATCCCGGGACAGGGAATCCTACGAGCAGTACTTC CASSASRDRESYEQYF
TRBJ2-7 - TRBV7-2 15 - TGTGCCAGCAGCTTAGCGCCAGGGGCCCCCTACGAGCAGTACTTC CASSLAPGAPYEQYF
TRBJ2-1 - TRBV6-6 15 TRBD1 TGTGCCAGCAGTAATCGGGACAGGGTGGGCAATGAGCAGTTCTTC CASSNRDRVGNEQFF
TRBJ1-2 - TRBV4-3 13 - TGCGCCAGCAGCCAAGATCAGGGTTATGGCTACACCTTC CASSQDQGYGYTF
TRBJ2-5 - TRBV7-2 15 TRBD2 TGTGCCAGCAGCTTATCCGGGGGGGCAGGAAAGACCCAGTACTTC CASSLSGGAGKTQYF
TRBJ1-4 - TRBV5-8 15 TRBD1 TGTGCCAGCAGCTACGGGACAGCTACTAATGAAAAACTGTTTTTT CASSYGTATNEKLFF
TRBJ1-4 - TRBV6-5 15 - TGTGCCAGCAGGACCAAAAGGGGTTTGGGTGAAAAACTGTTTTTT CASRTKRGLGEKLFF
TRBJ1-2 - TRBV6-1 15 TRBD1 TGTGCCAGCAGTGAGGGGACAGGTACTAACTATGGCTACACCTTC CASSEGTGTNYGYTF
TRBJ2-5 - TRBV18 13 - TGTGCCAGCTCACCAGGCAGGGCAGAGACCCAGTACTTC CASSPGRAETQYF
TRBJ2-5 - TRBV9 16 TRBD2 TGTGCCAGCAGCGAGGCCGGGACTAGGGGCCAAGAGACCCAGTACTTC CASSEAGTRGQETQYF
TRBJ1-5 - TRBV28 14 TRBD1 TGTGCCAGCACCCGGACAGGGCGCAATCAGCCCCAGCATTTT CASTRTGRNQPQHF
TRBJ2-4 - TRBV11-3 17 TRBD2 TGTGCCAGCAGCCGCCGGGGGGGGCGGCTAGCCAAAAACATTCAGTACTTC CASSRRGGRLAKNIQYF
TRBJ2-1 - TRBV24-1 15 TRBD2 TGTGCCACCAGTGATTATCTAGCGGGGGGGAATGAGCAGTTCTTC CATSDYLAGGNEQFF